This TCR beta chain originates from a study of T-cell memory formation after mild COVID-19. TCRdb re-analysed the 5' RACE reads in MiXCR, keeping a single row per CDR3 protein. The repertoire holds a few hundred thousand distinct CDR3 sequences, with 21% as singletons. The CDR3 is 16 residues long. Germline trimming cut 3 bases from V and 8 bases from J; bases unmatched to any gene: 13. Germline V CDR1 and CDR2: SGHTA, FQGNSA. The sample comprised PBMCs or a T cell subset sorted from them (not recorded which). The rearrangement joins TRBV7-2 to TRBJ1-2; 9 nucleotides agree with TRBD1. The receptor comes from an adult woman who had mild COVID-19 (a few samples of this study predate the infection). Cell type and time point are not known. CDR3 bases: TGTGCCAGCAGCTTCCCGGGACAGGGTAGAAAGGACGGCTACACCTTC. This encodes CASSFPGQGRKDGYTF.